Sequencing of this T cell receptor beta chain was carried out in a study of response to subunit inactivated influenza vaccine. TCRdb re-analysed the RT-PCR reads in MiXCR, keeping a single row per CDR3 protein. The sample carries 400,000 to 650,000 distinct CDR3 sequences, roughly 7.6% recorded once. Germline CDR1 SGDLS, CDR2 YYNGEE. V dropped 4 bases and J dropped 2 bases, with 13 bases sitting between them. CDR3 length: 14 residues. This receptor was taken from a man between 50 and 69 years old who received an inactivated influenza vaccine. The sample in question was PBMCs from blood, obtained 23 to 25 months after vaccination. The V and J genes are TRBV9 and TRBJ2-7, with D possibly being TRBD2 (6 bases). CDR3 in DNA: TGTGCCAGCAGCTCAGAGTCGGGGGCCTACGAGCAGTACTTC. Its protein is CASSSESGAYEQYF.